These 23 T cell receptor beta chains were all obtained from the same sample, sequenced in a study of T cell responses to AZD1222 COVID-19 vaccine. Clones were sequenced by immunoSEQ multiplex PCR, and TCRdb holds only the in-frame ones, with some missing. The data show some 100,000 clones, 80% to 90% seen once. Specimen: peripheral blood, collected 28 days after the second AZD1222 dose. These TCRs come from an adult who received the AZD1222 COVID-19 vaccine.

The chain recombines TRBV11-1 with TRBJ2-5; D not resolved. The germline CDR1 and CDR2 sequences are SGHAT and FQDESV (reference sequence). V lost 5 bases to trimming and J lost 4 bases, with 17 bases between them. This CDR3 has 15 amino acids. DNA of the CDR3: TGTGCCAGCAGCCCAGTGTCGTTCGGGCTAGAGACCCAGTACTTC. The encoded protein is CASSPVSFGLETQYF.

V and J are TRBV20-1 and TRBJ2-2; no clear D. V lost 7 bases and J lost 3, with 6 bases in between. The CDR3 runs 11 residues. Looked up from germline, CDR1 is DFQATT and CDR2 is SNEGSKA (reference sequence). The CDR3 coding sequence is TGCAGTGTGCAAGACACCGGGGAGCTGTTTTTT. Residues: CSVQDTGELFF.

CDR3 in DNA: TGTGCCAGCATGCTACGTCGCCTCTCTGGAAACACCATATATTTT. It translates to CASMLRRLSGNTIYF. This chain joins TRBV16 and TRBJ1-3, with D hard to call. There are 15 residues in the CDR3. V shed 7 bases and J shed 0 bases, with 13 bases lying between them. CDR1 KGHSY and CDR2 FQNENV come from the germline V gene.

The rearrangement uses TRBV3-1 (or the pseudogene TRBV3-2) and TRBJ2-5, with TRBD2 matching 7 bases. Germline assignment: CDR1 LGHDT and CDR2 YNNKEL (reference sequence). The junction had 11 bases not matched to a gene; V was cut back by 6 bases and J by 1 base. The CDR3 consists of 16 residues. CDR3 sequence reads: CASRRASGELQETQYF. In nucleotides, the CDR3 is TGTGCCAGCAGACGCGCTAGCGGAGAGCTCCAAGAGACCCAGTACTTC.

This chain joins TRBV6-6 and TRBJ2-2, with a tentative D call TRBD2 (6 bases). Germline-derived CDR1 and CDR2 are MNHNY and SVGAGI (reference sequence). The CDR3 runs to 16 residues. V was cut by 2 bases and J by 1 base, with 11 bases left in between. CDR3 sequence (DNA): TGTGCCAGCAGTTACCAGGGCGGGGAGAACACCGGGGAGCTGTTTTTT. This encodes CASSYQGGENTGELFF.

This clone appeared a single time. The chain uses TRBV23-1 and TRBJ1-6, with D maybe TRBD1 (5 bases). TRBV23-1 is labeled an ORF, and its function is uncertain. V was cut by 3 bases and J by 7 bases, with 19 bases left in between. The CDR3 runs to 17 residues. CDR3 sequence: CASSHRGDGGYNSPLHF. The DNA of the CDR3 is TGCGCCAGCAGTCATCGGGGGGACGGAGGTTACAATTCACCCCTCCACTTT.

V usage is TRBV19 and J usage is TRBJ2-3, with 7 bases identical to TRBD2. The CDR3 extends over 14 amino acids. V lost 5 bases, J lost 4 bases, and 6 bases stayed unmatched. Germline values: CDR1 LNHDA, CDR2 SQIVND (reference sequence). CDR3 sequence reads: CASSPRTSSDTQYF. CDR3 in DNA: TGTGCCAGTAGTCCTCGGACTAGTTCAGATACGCAGTATTTT.

This clone appeared a few times. The V gene is TRBV27, the J gene TRBJ1-1; D gene ambiguous. The germline V and J ends were trimmed by 6 bases and 0 bases, with 26 bases remaining between them. This CDR3 is built from 19 residues. Germline lookup yields CDR1 MNHEY and CDR2 SMNVEV (reference sequence). CDR3 loop: CASRPRYGSRRSLNTEAFF. In DNA, the CDR3 is TGTGCCAGCAGGCCTCGATATGGGTCCAGACGTTCTCTGAACACTGAAGCTTTCTTT.

The CDR3 nucleotides read TGTGCCAGTAGTATATCCCTTAGTCCCCCCACCACTGAAGCTTTCTTT. Encoded protein: CASSISLSPPTTEAFF. The genes are TRBV19 and TRBJ1-1; D gene ambiguous. V shed 2 bases and J shed 4 bases, with 17 bases lying between them. Germline V gives CDR1 LNHDA, CDR2 SQIVND (reference sequence). The CDR3 runs 16 residues.

V is TRBV27 and J is TRBJ1-6, with TRBD1 identical over 7 bases. The trim removed 5 bases at V and 7 bases at J, leaving 5 bases unmatched. The CDR3 has 14 amino acids. Germline V gene sequence: CDR1 MNHEY, CDR2 SMNVEV (reference sequence). CDR3 in DNA: TGTGCCAGCAGTAACAGGGGAGGCAATTCACCCCTCCACTTT. This encodes CASSNRGGNSPLHF.

The CDR3 region has the DNA TGTGCCTGGAGTGGGTCGACAGGTTATCAGCCCCAGCATTTT. It yields the protein CAWSGSTGYQPQHF. This chain links TRBV30 with TRBJ1-5, with D perhaps matching TRBD1 (6 bases). Germline-derived CDR1 and CDR2 are GTSNPN and SVGIG (reference sequence). V lost 1 base, J lost 5 bases, and 12 bases lay in between. This CDR3 contains 14 residues. Full variable domain (rest looked up from reference TRBV30 and TRBJ1-5): SQTIHQWPATLVQPVGSPLSLECTVEGTSNPNLYWYRQAAGRGLQLLFYSVGIGQISSEVPQNLSASRPQDRQFILSSKKLLLSDSGFYLCAWSGSTGYQPQHFGDGTRLSIL.

The rearrangement links TRBV7-9 to TRBJ1-6; D call uncertain. Trimming removed 6 bases at V and 5 bases at J, with 14 bases between. The CDR3 runs to 15 residues. Germline V gene sequence: CDR1 SEHNR, CDR2 FQNEAQ (reference sequence). The CDR3 loop is CASRQGTGNNSPLHF. DNA of the CDR3: TGTGCCAGCAGGCAAGGCACGGGGAATAATTCACCCCTCCACTTT.

This chain uses TRBV29-1 with TRBJ2-7; the match to TRBD2 covers 11 bases. After removal of 3 bases from V and 5 bases from J, the junction contained 18 bases not matched to a gene. The CDR3 has 18 residues. Germline assignment: CDR1 SQVTM and CDR2 ANQGSEA. CDR3 sequence: CSVESTLTSGSSRNEQYF. In DNA, the CDR3 is TGCAGCGTTGAGAGTACCCTAACTAGCGGGAGCTCGAGGAACGAGCAGTACTTC.

V usage is TRBV5-5 and J usage is TRBJ2-3; D ambiguous. The CDR3 has 13 residues. Per germline, CDR1 SGHKS and CDR2 YYEKEE (reference sequence). The V end lost 4 bases, the J end lost 4 bases, and 10 bases lay between the germline ends. CDR3: CASSEGSSDTQYF. Here the CDR3 DNA reads TGTGCCAGCAGCGAAGGCAGTTCAGATACGCAGTATTTT.

In this sample, this clone turned up once. The chain has TRBV7-2 and TRBJ2-3, with a possible D match to TRBD1 (5 bases). Germline values: CDR1 SGHTA, CDR2 FQGNSA. The CDR3 totals 15 residues. The V end was cut by 2 bases, the J end by 2 bases, with 11 bases between. This CDR3 is CASSLWSTATDTQYF. For the CDR3, the DNA is TGTGCCAGCAGCTTATGGTCGACAGCCACAGATACGCAGTATTTT.

The J gene is TRBJ2-1, the V gene TRBV27; D remains unclear. Deletions cut 4 bases from V and 6 bases from J, with 13 bases between. The CDR3 contains 14 residues. CDR1 is MNHEY, CDR2 SMNVEV, per germline (reference sequence). CDR3 sequence: CASSSASDPNEQFF. As DNA, the CDR3 is TGTGCCAGCAGTTCGGCGTCTGATCCCAATGAGCAGTTCTTC.

The chain uses TRBV7-3 and TRBJ1-1; maybe TRBD1 (5 bases). Germline V gives CDR1 SGHTA, CDR2 FQGTGA. The CDR3 loop spans 13 amino acids. With 0 bases removed from V and 5 bases from J, the gap between germline ends came to 7 bases. CDR3 in amino acids: CASSLTRDTEAFF. Here the CDR3 DNA reads TGTGCCAGCAGCTTAACCAGGGATACTGAAGCTTTCTTT.

This rearrangement joins TRBV18 to TRBJ1-2; 7 nucleotides align to TRBD1. V lost 6 bases, J lost 4 bases, and 5 bases stayed unmatched. From germline, CDR1 is KGHSH and CDR2 LQKENI. The CDR3 covers 13 residues. The CDR3 sequence: CASSPDRVYGYTF. Here the CDR3 DNA reads TGTGCCAGCTCCCCCGACAGGGTCTATGGCTACACCTTC.

The rearrangement joins TRBV30 to TRBJ2-7; D is unclear. Between the trimmed V and J ends, which lost 0 bases and 3 bases, there was a span of 9 bases. This CDR3 is built from 13 residues. Germline CDR1 GTSNPN, CDR2 SVGIG (reference sequence). The CDR3 bases are TGTGCCTGGAGTGTACGGACGTACTACGAGCAGTACTTC. It codes for CAWSVRTYYEQYF. Complete variable domain (other parts from reference TRBV30 and TRBJ2-7): SQTIHQWPATLVQPVGSPLSLECTVEGTSNPNLYWYRQAAGRGLQLLFYSVGIGQISSEVPQNLSASRPQDRQFILSSKKLLLSDSGFYLCAWSVRTYYEQYFGPGTRLTVT.

This sequence joins TRBV6-5 and TRBJ2-3, with 7 bases lining up with TRBD1. J lost 5 bases, V lost 6 bases, and 8 bases had no gene match. CDR3 size: 14 residues. Germline CDR1 reads MNHEY; CDR2 reads SVGAGI. CDR3 DNA: TGTGCCAGCAGGACGGACAGGATGATAGATACGCAGTATTTT. Translating it yields CASRTDRMIDTQYF.

The rearrangement uses TRBV27 and TRBJ1-4; TRBD1 aligns across 7 bases. Trimming cost V 5 bases and J 4 bases; bases outside gene matches: 7. CDR1 and CDR2 (germline): MNHEY, SMNVEV (reference sequence). CDR3 size: 15 residues. As DNA, the CDR3 is TGTGCCAGCAGTCTCTATTGGGACAGTAATGAAAAACTGTTTTTT. This codes for CASSLYWDSNEKLFF.

This clone occurred once. V is TRBV15 and J is TRBJ1-6; D is undetermined. V dropped 2 bases and J dropped 6 bases, with 11 bases sitting between them. CDR1 LNHNV and CDR2 YYDKDF come from the germline V gene (reference sequence). The CDR3 has 15 residues. Here the CDR3 DNA reads TGTGCCACCAGCAGAATTGCCCAATTTAATTCACCCCTCCACTTT. It specifies CATSRIAQFNSPLHF.

The chain combines TRBV15 with TRBJ2-3, with D uncertain. The CDR3 consists of 16 residues. V was clipped by 1 base and J by 0 bases, with 11 bases between them. Germline V gene lookup returns CDR1 LNHNV and CDR2 YYDKDF (reference sequence). In DNA, the CDR3 is TGTGCCACCAGCAGAGGCCAGTCCAGTAGCACAGATACGCAGTATTTT. Translation: CATSRGQSSSTDTQYF. Using reference TRBV15 and TRBJ2-3 for the parts outside the CDR3, the full variable domain is DAMVIQNPRYQVTQFGKPVTLSCSQTLNHNVMYWYQQKSSQAPKLLFHYYDKDFNNEADTPDNFQSRRPNTSFCFLDIRSPGLGDTAMYLCATSRGQSSSTDTQYFGPGTRLTVL.